Shown below are 24 T cell receptor beta chains from a single sample sequenced in a study of blood T cells in healthy people across ages. Using a J-beta primer mix together with a sample-barcoded 5' primer, a second PCR was run for roughly 6 to 12 cycles. Each CDR3 protein gets one entry after TCRdb re-called the 5' RACE reads with MiXCR. The profile shows some 790,000 distinct CDR3 sequences, about 30% of them singletons. Sequenced material: blood. All receptors come from a woman of 80 years or more in good health.

This clonotype was observed many times. The gene calls are TRBV29-1 and TRBJ2-1, with D perhaps matching TRBD2 (5 bases). CDR3 size: 11 residues. V gave up 7 bases and J gave up 9 bases, with 13 bases separating them. CDR1 SQVTM and CDR2 ANQGSEA come from the germline V gene. The CDR3 DNA sequence: TGCAGCGCCGATAGAGGAGGTGAGCAGTTCTTC. It codes for CSADRGGEQFF.

This clonotype was seen repeatedly, ten times or more. V usage is TRBV5-1 and J usage is TRBJ2-1; D not resolved. Germline loops: CDR1 SGHRS, CDR2 YFSETQ. Trimming pared 4 bases from V and 7 bases from J, leaving 15 bases between. CDR3 length: 14 amino acids. The chain's CDR3 is CASSPLSNRNEQFF. The CDR3 nucleotides read TGCGCCAGCAGCCCCCTTTCCAACCGGAATGAGCAGTTCTTC. Full variable domain (outside the CDR3, taken from reference TRBV5-1 and TRBJ2-1): KAGVTQTPRYLIKTRGQQVTLSCSPISGHRSVSWYQQTPGQGLQFLFEYFSETQRNKGNFPGRFSGRQFSNSRSEMNVSTLELGDSALYLCASSPLSNRNEQFFGPGTRLTVL.

V usage is TRBV7-6 and J usage is TRBJ2-3; D is possibly TRBD1 or TRBD2 (5 bases each). Looked up from germline, CDR1 is SGHVS and CDR2 is FNYEAQ. The CDR3 contains 16 residues. With 1 base removed from V and 3 bases from J, the gap between germline ends came to 14 bases. CDR3 in DNA: TGTGCCAGCAGCTTAGAGGTGGAGAGGGGTACAGATACGCAGTATTTT. It codes for CASSLEVERGTDTQYF.

This clonotype was observed a few times. The chain combines TRBV11-2 with TRBJ2-3; 7 bases agree with TRBD1. Germline V CDR1 and CDR2: SGHAT, FQNNGV. The CDR3 totals 18 residues. J gave up 0 bases and V 2 bases, and 11 bases lay outside the gene matches. The CDR3 spells CASSLRQDSGGSTDTQYF. The CDR3 region has the DNA TGTGCCAGCAGCTTACGGCAGGATTCAGGGGGAAGCACAGATACGCAGTATTTT.

This clonotype appeared a few times. The chain has TRBV12-3 or TRBV12-4 and TRBJ2-1, with 10 positions matching TRBD2. The V segment lost 2 bases and the J segment 8 bases; nucleotides outside the gene matches: 3. There are 14 residues in the CDR3. CDR3 in DNA: TGTGCCAGCAGTTTAAGCGGGGGGGACCATGAGCAGTTCTTC. This gives the protein CASSLSGGDHEQFF.

This clonotype was seen a handful of times. The chain couples TRBV27 to TRBJ2-1, with TRBD2 matching over 8 bases. There are 14 residues in the CDR3. The ends lost 5 bases at V and 8 bases at J; junction bases unmatched: 8. Germline CDR1 MNHEY, CDR2 SMNVEV (reference sequence). The CDR3 protein is CASSAGTSGYEQFF. The CDR3 region has the DNA TGTGCCAGCAGTGCCGGGACTAGTGGCTATGAGCAGTTCTTC.

Comment on this clonotype: This could be a read error, since a much larger clone is one nucleotide away. The chain joins TRBV20-1 to TRBJ2-7; D could derive from TRBD1 or TRBD2 (6 bases each). CDR1 and CDR2 from the germline V gene are DFQATT and SNEGSKA (reference sequence). The V end lost 6 bases, the J end lost 7 bases, and 16 bases lay between the germline ends. This CDR3 contains 12 residues. The CDR3 loop reads CSARRGNNEQYF. The CDR3 DNA follows: TGCAGTGCCCGGAGGGGGAACAATGAGCAGTACTTC.

This clonotype showed up many times. The genes are TRBV29-1 and TRBJ2-3; a weak D match, TRBD1 (6 bases). V lost 5 bases, J lost 5 bases, and 14 bases lay in between. The CDR3 runs to 13 residues. Germline V gene sequence: CDR1 SQVTM, CDR2 ANQGSEA. The CDR3 region has the DNA TGCAGCGTTTTGACAGGAGGTGGAGATACGCAGTATTTT. Amino acid sequence: CSVLTGGGDTQYF.

J is TRBJ2-7 and V is TRBV18, with 10 bases that match TRBD1. V shed 6 bases, J shed 4 bases, and the junction held 6 bases outside the gene matches. Germline V gene sequence: CDR1 KGHSH, CDR2 LQKENI. This CDR3 region has 14 residues. The CDR3 DNA reads as TGTGCCAGCTCGCGTGGGGGACAGGGGTACGAGCAGTACTTC. Protein: CASSRGGQGYEQYF.

This clonotype was counted ten times or more. The chain is built from TRBV7-2 and TRBJ2-7; TRBD1 matches 7 bases. Germline trimming cut 3 bases from V and 6 bases from J; bases unmatched to any gene: 8. Germline V lookup: CDR1 SGHTA, CDR2 FQGNSA. This CDR3 region has 14 residues. Here the CDR3 reads CASSLLGQLFEQYF. CDR3 in DNA: TGTGCCAGCAGCTTGCTGGGACAGCTATTCGAGCAGTACTTC.

This clonotype was counted a few times. The genes are TRBV5-1 and TRBJ2-2, with TRBD1 identical over 7 bases. The germline V gene has CDR1 SGHRS and CDR2 YFSETQ. The V segment lost 5 bases and the J segment 6 bases; nucleotides outside the gene matches: 7. This CDR3 is built from 14 residues. The CDR3 coding sequence is TGCGCCAGCAGTAGGAGACAGGGTGCCGGGGAGCTGTTTTTT. Residues: CASSRRQGAGELFF.

Of note for this clonotype: Possible read error: a much larger clone is one base away. J is TRBJ1-2 and V is TRBV5-1, with unresolved D. The ends were cut back, 2 bases at V and 0 bases at J, with 8 bases in the middle. CDR1 SGHRS and CDR2 YFSETQ come from the germline V gene. This CDR3 contains 14 residues. CDR3 sequence (DNA): TGCGCCAGCAGCTTAACATGGCCTAACTATGGCTACACCTTC. Translating gives CASSLTWPNYGYTF.

This clonotype was found many times. V gene TRBV20-1 combines with J gene TRBJ2-5; TRBD2 might be the D (6 bases). There are 16 residues in the CDR3. CDR1 and CDR2 (germline): DFQATT, SNEGSKA (reference sequence). With 6 bases removed from V and 2 bases from J, the gap between germline ends came to 22 bases. DNA of the CDR3: TGCAGTGCAGGCGGGGCGTCAGGGACCCCTCAAGAGACCCAGTACTTC. Its protein is CSAGGASGTPQETQYF.

The rearrangement links TRBV7-2 to TRBJ2-1; D remains unclear. CDR1 SGHTA and CDR2 FQGNSA come from the germline V gene. This CDR3 comprises 13 residues. Trimming left V 5 bases short and J 8 bases short, with 13 bases between. As DNA, the CDR3 is TGTGCCAGCAGCCCCGAGTGGGGTCATGAGCAGTTCTTC. Encoded protein: CASSPEWGHEQFF.

This clonotype was picked up many times. The chain couples TRBV6-2 or TRBV6-3 to TRBJ2-3; a weak D match, TRBD2 (5 bases). The CDR3 sequence is 15 residues long. V was pared by 7 bases and J by 4 bases, with 18 bases between. Germline loops: CDR1 MNHEY, CDR2 SVGEGT. The CDR3 is CASTVRAVASDTQYF. Here the CDR3 DNA reads TGTGCCAGCACAGTTCGAGCGGTTGCGTCAGATACGCAGTATTTT.

V and J are TRBV30 and TRBJ1-2, with D maybe TRBD1 (5 bases). V lost 2 bases and J 3 bases, leaving 10 bases between the germline ends. The CDR3 runs 13 residues. CDR1 and CDR2 (germline): GTSNPN, SVGIG (reference sequence). CDR3 amino acids: CAWSSQGYYGYTF. The DNA for the CDR3 is TGTGCCTGGAGTAGCCAGGGTTACTATGGCTACACCTTC.

There are many counts of this clonotype. The rearrangement uses TRBV11-2 and TRBJ2-1; 15 bases are shared with TRBD2. Germline assignment: CDR1 SGHAT and CDR2 FQNNGV. The CDR3 contains 19 residues. Germline trimming cut 1 base from V and 4 bases from J; bases unmatched to any gene: 8. This CDR3 reads CASSLAHGLAGGYYNEQFF. The CDR3 DNA sequence: TGTGCCAGCAGCTTAGCTCATGGACTAGCGGGGGGGTATTACAATGAGCAGTTCTTC.

Ten or more counts support this clonotype. This rearrangement joins TRBV24-1 to TRBJ2-5, with 8 bases identical to TRBD1. V lost 4 bases to trimming and J lost 1 base; unmatched junction nucleotides: 4. CDR3 size: 15 residues. CDR1 is KGHDR, CDR2 SFDVKD, per germline. CDR3 DNA: TGTGCCACCAGTGACTTCGGACAGGGCCAAGAGACCCAGTACTTC. This codes for CATSDFGQGQETQYF.

The genes are TRBV28 and TRBJ2-1, with D maybe TRBD1 (6 bases). V gave up 4 bases and J gave up 8 bases, with 15 bases separating them. Germline loops: CDR1 MDHEN, CDR2 SYDVKM. This CDR3 is 14 amino acids long. The CDR3 DNA reads TGTGCCAGCAGTTGGGATCGAGGGGGACATGAGCAGTTCTTC. Protein: CASSWDRGGHEQFF.

A word on this clonotype: This clone may be a read error of a much larger clone one base away. The genes are TRBV20-1 and TRBJ1-2; no reliable D call. In germline, CDR1 is DFQATT, CDR2 SNEGSKA (reference sequence). V lost 0 bases to trimming and J lost 8 bases, with 16 bases between them. The CDR3 contains 14 residues. CDR3 loop: CSARDGKTLEGYTF. The CDR3 DNA reads as TGCAGTGCTAGAGATGGGAAGACGCTCGAGGGCTACACCTTC.

This clonotype was detected many times. The rearrangement links TRBV19 to TRBJ2-3, with D hard to call. Germline CDR1 and CDR2: LNHDA and SQIVND (reference sequence). CDR3 length: 14 amino acids. The germline V and J ends were trimmed by 5 bases and 0 bases, with 9 bases remaining between them. The CDR3 sequence is CASSYSLSTDTQYF. CDR3 in DNA: TGTGCCAGTAGTTACAGTCTTAGCACAGATACGCAGTATTTT.

There are a few counts of this clonotype. The chain has TRBV7-9 and TRBJ1-4, with no clear D. The V and J ends lost 7 bases and 5 bases respectively, with 8 bases between them. The CDR3 spans 12 residues. Looked up from germline, CDR1 is SEHNR and CDR2 is FQNEAQ (reference sequence). The CDR3 loop is CASMQENEKLFF. The CDR3 coding sequence is TGTGCCAGCATGCAGGAGAATGAAAAACTGTTTTTT.

The table lists this clonotype with many counts. This chain joins TRBV20-1 and TRBJ2-7; 9 nucleotides agree with TRBD1. Trimming took 1 base from V and 3 from J; bases not matched to a gene: 7. This CDR3 is built from 15 residues. The germline gives CDR1 DFQATT, CDR2 SNEGSKA (reference sequence). Here the CDR3 reads CSARVGRQGDYEQYF. Written as DNA, the CDR3 is TGCAGTGCTAGAGTGGGGAGACAGGGGGACTACGAGCAGTACTTC.

This clonotype has more than one count but fewer than ten. CDR3 sequence (DNA): TGTGCCAGCAGTCATGGTGGCGGGGGCCTTCTGAACACAGATACGCAGTATTTT. This gives the protein CASSHGGGGLLNTDTQYF. The genes are TRBV12-3 or TRBV12-4 and TRBJ2-3, with D possibly being TRBD2 (7 bases). V lost 5 bases, J lost 2 bases, and 23 bases lay in between. The CDR3 covers 18 residues.